This T cell receptor beta chain was sequenced for a study of T cell changes during pregnancy in multiple sclerosis. The method was immunoSEQ multiplex PCR; TCRdb's version includes in-frame clones alone and lacks a portion of them. The sample has approximately 84,000 clones, around 93% seen once. The CDR3 contains 16 residues. Deletions cut 8 bases from V and 0 bases from J, with 18 bases between. CDR1 and CDR2 from the germline V gene are LNHNV and YYDKDF (reference sequence). The genes are TRBV15 and TRBJ2-3, with D perhaps matching TRBD2 (6 bases). This receptor was obtained from a female donor with multiple sclerosis, enrolled in a pregnancy study. The input for sequencing was peripheral blood, taken in the third trimester of pregnancy. CDR3: CATRDPRGGSTDTQYF. CDR3 bases: TGTGCCACCCGGGACCCGCGTGGGGGGAGCACAGATACGCAGTATTTT.